This TCR beta chain was identified in a study of blood T cell repertoires in COVID-19. Study-wide context: Collection of acute and convalescent COVID-19 samples took place in the United States, Italy and Spain.

Comments on this clone: This sample includes further DNA sequences coding for the same CDR3.

In germline, CDR1 is SGDLS, CDR2 YYNGEE. This CDR3 region has 15 residues. V gave up 4 bases and J gave up 0 bases, with 14 bases separating them. How the authors handled the data: By means of reference gene primer amplification, nucleated cell counts were estimated. Assay used: immunoSEQ multiplex PCR; TCRdb lists only in-frame clones, some missing. V and J calls and clone size are copied from that table; D and trimming were computed from the DNA. Among a few hundred thousand clones listed, about 91% were seen once. While infection was still active, Seattle patients were enrolled and then followed longitudinally.

The sequence was obtained from a young adult with COVID-19, enrolled during active disease. The rearrangement links TRBV9 to TRBJ2-7, with a tentative D call TRBD1 (5 bases). Input material: peripheral blood. The DNA for the CDR3 is TGTGCCAGCAGCCCGGGTCAGGGAAGCTCCTACGAGCAGTACTTC. Encoded protein: CASSPGQGSSYEQYF.